What follows are 23 T cell receptor beta chains derived from one specimen sequenced in a study of blood T cell repertoires in COVID-19. Sequencing was performed with immunoSEQ multiplex PCR; in TCRdb, only in-frame clones are kept and a portion is missing. The profile covers over 70,000 clones, with roughly 78% appearing a single time and approximately 10% taken by the ten largest. Source material: peripheral blood. The receptors here all came from a woman in her 70s with acute or convalescent COVID-19.

This clone was seen a handful of times. This chain connects TRBV5-1 to TRBJ2-5; tentative D call: TRBD1 (6 bases). Trimming took 2 bases from V and 5 from J, leaving 16 bases between them. CDR1 and CDR2 from the germline V gene are SGHRS and YFSETQ. The CDR3 extends over 15 amino acids. The CDR3 here is CASSLGETGIETQYF. CDR3 nucleotide sequence: TGCGCCAGCAGCTTAGGGGAAACAGGGATTGAGACCCAGTACTTC.

The chain has TRBV7-2 and TRBJ2-1, with 12 bases lining up with TRBD2. The V segment lost 7 bases and the J segment 2 bases; nucleotides outside the gene matches: 6. Germline V gene sequence: CDR1 SGHTA, CDR2 FQGNSA. The CDR3 totals 16 residues. CDR3 residues: CASNSLAGGPYNEQFF. In nucleotides, the CDR3 is TGTGCCAGCAACTCACTAGCGGGGGGCCCCTACAATGAGCAGTTCTTC. Full variable domain (outside the CDR3, taken from reference TRBV7-2 and TRBJ2-1): GAGVSQSPSNKVTEKGKDVELRCDPISGHTALYWYRQSLGQGLEFLIYFQGNSAPDKSGLPSDRFSAERTGGSVSTLTIQRTQQEDSAVYLCASNSLAGGPYNEQFFGPGTRLTVL.

V gene TRBV9 combines with J gene TRBJ2-3; a weak D match, TRBD1 (6 bases). Germline CDR1 and CDR2: SGDLS and YYNGEE. Trimming cost V 2 bases and J 2 bases, with 12 bases left between them. The CDR3 is 15 residues long. This CDR3 is CASSVQGHSTDTQYF. CDR3 DNA: TGTGCCAGCAGCGTTCAGGGACATTCCACAGATACGCAGTATTTT.

The V and J genes are TRBV19 and TRBJ1-2; D not certain. The germline V gene has CDR1 LNHDA and CDR2 SQIVND (reference sequence). V shed 3 bases and J shed 2 bases, with 10 bases lying between them. This CDR3 has 14 amino acids. The CDR3 DNA reads TGTGCCAGTAGTATCCGGGAGTCCAACTATGGCTACACCTTC. Translated, it gives CASSIRESNYGYTF.

The V call is TRBV9, the J call TRBJ2-3; no reliable D call. CDR3 length: 12 amino acids. CDR1 is SGDLS and CDR2 is YYNGEE in the germline V gene. Between the trimmed V and J ends, which lost 4 bases and 2 bases, there was a span of 5 bases. For the CDR3, the DNA is TGTGCCAGCAGCATAAACACAGATACGCAGTATTTT. Encoded protein: CASSINTDTQYF.

V usage is TRBV10-3 and J usage is TRBJ2-7; 11 nucleotides align to TRBD1. The V and J ends lost 6 bases and 2 bases, in that order; junction bases with no gene match: 3. CDR1 and CDR2 from the germline V gene are ENHRY and SYGVKD. The CDR3 has 14 residues. The CDR3 nucleotides read TGTGCCATCAGCCCGGGACAGGGGGCCTACGAGCAGTACTTC. Its translation: CAISPGQGAYEQYF.

The CDR3 loop is CASSVERGTGHGYTF. CDR3 sequence (DNA): TGTGCCAGCAGCGTAGAGAGAGGGACAGGACATGGCTACACCTTC. V and J are TRBV9 and TRBJ1-2; 8 bases map to TRBD1. V lost 0 bases and J lost 6; bases outside the gene matches: 7. This CDR3 has 15 residues. Germline CDR1 and CDR2: SGDLS and YYNGEE.

This chain connects TRBV6-6 to TRBJ1-4; D may be TRBD1 (5 bases). Germline V lookup: CDR1 MNHNY, CDR2 SVGAGI (reference sequence). Deletions cut 6 bases from V and 6 bases from J, with 8 bases between. CDR3 length equals 12 residues. CDR3 nucleotides: TGTGCCAGCAGCCAGGGTTATGAAAAACTGTTTTTT. Protein sequence: CASSQGYEKLFF.

The table lists this clone with a few counts. The J gene is TRBJ2-2, the V gene TRBV7-2; a weak D match, TRBD1 (5 bases). CDR3 length: 16 amino acids. The V and J ends lost 0 bases and 7 bases respectively, with 15 bases between them. The germline V gene encodes CDR1 SGHTA and CDR2 FQGNSA. The CDR3 bases are TGTGCCAGCAGCTTAGCGTCGCCAGGGTTGATCGGGGAGCTGTTTTTT. Residues: CASSLASPGLIGELFF.

The J gene is TRBJ2-1, the V gene TRBV3-1 (or the pseudogene TRBV3-2); 12 nucleotides line up with TRBD2. Trimming took 0 bases from V and 5 from J; bases not matched to a gene: 11. The CDR3 totals 19 residues. Germline loops: CDR1 LGHDT, CDR2 YNNKEL (reference sequence). The CDR3: CASSQDSLAGGPKNNEQFF. The CDR3 DNA sequence: TGTGCCAGCAGCCAAGATTCCCTAGCGGGAGGGCCAAAAAACAATGAGCAGTTCTTC.

This chain joins TRBV27 and TRBJ2-7; perhaps TRBD1 as D (6 bases). There are 15 residues in the CDR3. The ends were cut back, 8 bases at V and 2 bases at J, with 19 bases in the middle. Germline V gene lookup returns CDR1 MNHEY and CDR2 SMNVEV (reference sequence). The CDR3, as DNA: TGTGCCAGCCGACCTTTTGGACAGATCGCCTACGAGCAGTACTTC. It encodes CASRPFGQIAYEQYF.

The chain carries TRBV5-6 and TRBJ1-2, with a weak D call TRBD1 (5 bases). V was pared by 5 bases and J by 4 bases, with 18 bases between. From germline, CDR1 is SGHDT and CDR2 YYEEEE. CDR3 length: 15 amino acids. CDR3 in amino acids: CASRSVGGFSYGYTF. The DNA of the CDR3 is TGTGCCAGCAGAAGCGTGGGGGGATTTAGCTATGGCTACACCTTC.

The chain employs TRBV27 and TRBJ1-1; a possible D gene is TRBD1 (5 bases). CDR1 and CDR2 (germline): MNHEY, SMNVEV (reference sequence). The CDR3 is made up of 13 amino acids. Trimming stripped 2 bases from V and 5 bases from J, with 9 bases between. CDR3 amino acids: CASSLIGHTEAFF. For the CDR3, the DNA is TGTGCCAGCAGTTTAATCGGACATACTGAAGCTTTCTTT.

This clone was recorded once. The chain couples TRBV10-3 to TRBJ2-2; TRBD1 agrees at 8 bases. The CDR3 runs 16 residues. V gave up 4 bases and J gave up 4 bases; unmatched junction bases: 8. Germline V gives CDR1 ENHRY, CDR2 SYGVKD. The CDR3 DNA reads as TGTGCCATCAGTGGATCAGGGGGCTCAGGCACCGGGGAGCTGTTTTTT. Its protein is CAISGSGGSGTGELFF.

This chain uses TRBV4-2 with TRBJ1-6, with D possibly matching TRBD1 (6 bases). This CDR3 is 14 amino acids long. Trimming shortened V by 1 base and J by 7 bases, and 8 bases separated the two germline ends. Germline assignment: CDR1 LGHNA and CDR2 YNFKEQ. CDR3 nucleotides: TGTGCCAGCAGCCAAGCCAGGGGCAATTCACCCCTCCACTTT. Translation gives CASSQARGNSPLHF.

V usage is TRBV6-5 and J usage is TRBJ1-2, with 11 bases that match TRBD1. J was trimmed by 7 bases and V by 7 bases; bases with no gene match: 8. The V gene's germline CDR1 is MNHEY and CDR2 SVGAGI. The CDR3 runs 14 residues. The CDR3 loop reads CASTTDRGLGGYTF. Written as DNA, the CDR3 is TGTGCCAGCACTACGGACAGGGGGCTAGGTGGCTACACCTTC.

V and J are TRBV27 and TRBJ2-1; perhaps TRBD2 as D (5 bases). V lost 2 bases to trimming and J lost 8 bases, with 13 bases between them. The CDR3 is 14 amino acids. In germline, CDR1 is MNHEY, CDR2 SMNVEV (reference sequence). CDR3 DNA sequence: TGTGCCAGCAGTTTAACTAGTGGCTTTCATGAGCAGTTCTTC. Translating gives CASSLTSGFHEQFF.

A few counts support this clone. The chain has TRBV13 and TRBJ1-2; D gene ambiguous. Per germline, CDR1 PRHDT and CDR2 FYEKMQ (reference sequence). The CDR3 extends over 17 amino acids. Trimming stripped 2 bases from V and 5 bases from J, with 21 bases between. The CDR3 coding sequence is TGTGCCAGCAGCTTAAGGGTGTTAGGACTTGACATATATGGCTACACCTTC. This codes for CASSLRVLGLDIYGYTF. Full variable domain (outside the CDR3, taken from reference TRBV13 and TRBJ1-2): AAGVIQSPRHLIKEKRETATLKCYPIPRHDTVYWYQQGPGQDPQFLISFYEKMQSDKGSIPDRFSAQQFSDYHSELNMSSLELGDSALYFCASSLRVLGLDIYGYTFGSGTRLTVV.

V and J are TRBV28 and TRBJ1-2; no definite D call. The CDR3 has 12 amino acids. Trimming removed 2 bases at V and 8 bases at J, with 9 bases between. In germline, CDR1 is MDHEN, CDR2 SYDVKM. DNA for the CDR3: TGTGCCAGCAGTTTACAGGCCCTGGGCTACACCTTC. Translation: CASSLQALGYTF.

The chain uses TRBV5-4 and TRBJ2-7, with D tentatively TRBD1 (6 bases). The germline V and J ends were trimmed by 4 bases and 2 bases, with 16 bases remaining between them. The CDR3 is 15 amino acids. CDR1 is SGHNT, CDR2 YYREEE, per germline (reference sequence). In nucleotides, the CDR3 is TGTGCCAGCAGCCCTGAGTGGGGGCGTACCTACGAGCAGTACTTC. This codes for CASSPEWGRTYEQYF.

The chain carries TRBV7-2 and TRBJ1-1, with D possibly being TRBD1 (5 bases). The CDR3 has 13 residues. Germline CDR1 is SGHTA and CDR2 is FQGNSA. The germline V and J ends were trimmed by 1 base and 6 bases, with 9 bases remaining between them. CDR3 loop: CASSLGRVPEAFF. CDR3 nucleotides: TGTGCCAGCAGCTTAGGCAGGGTTCCTGAAGCTTTCTTT.

This chain uses TRBV5-1 with TRBJ2-5; 8 positions agree with TRBD1. In germline, CDR1 is SGHRS, CDR2 YFSETQ. This CDR3 is 15 amino acids long. Germline trimming cut 5 bases from V and 7 bases from J; bases unmatched to any gene: 13. The CDR3: CASRSGQGEGGTQYF. In nucleotides, the CDR3 is TGCGCCAGCAGATCTGGACAGGGTGAGGGGGGGACCCAGTACTTC. The entire variable domain, with the rest obtained from reference TRBV5-1 and TRBJ2-5, is as follows: KAGVTQTPRYLIKTRGQQVTLSCSPISGHRSVSWYQQTPGQGLQFLFEYFSETQRNKGNFPGRFSGRQFSNSRSEMNVSTLELGDSALYLCASRSGQGEGGTQYFGPGTRLLVL.

The chain links TRBV4-3 to TRBJ2-2, with D possibly TRBD1 on 6 matching bases. Trimming took off 0 bases at V and 6 bases at J, with 17 bases between the two ends. CDR1 LGHNA and CDR2 YSLEER come from the germline V gene. This CDR3 has 17 residues. The CDR3 here is CASSQDPWGPWAGELFF. The CDR3 region has the DNA TGCGCCAGCAGCCAAGACCCCTGGGGGCCGTGGGCCGGGGAGCTGTTTTTT.